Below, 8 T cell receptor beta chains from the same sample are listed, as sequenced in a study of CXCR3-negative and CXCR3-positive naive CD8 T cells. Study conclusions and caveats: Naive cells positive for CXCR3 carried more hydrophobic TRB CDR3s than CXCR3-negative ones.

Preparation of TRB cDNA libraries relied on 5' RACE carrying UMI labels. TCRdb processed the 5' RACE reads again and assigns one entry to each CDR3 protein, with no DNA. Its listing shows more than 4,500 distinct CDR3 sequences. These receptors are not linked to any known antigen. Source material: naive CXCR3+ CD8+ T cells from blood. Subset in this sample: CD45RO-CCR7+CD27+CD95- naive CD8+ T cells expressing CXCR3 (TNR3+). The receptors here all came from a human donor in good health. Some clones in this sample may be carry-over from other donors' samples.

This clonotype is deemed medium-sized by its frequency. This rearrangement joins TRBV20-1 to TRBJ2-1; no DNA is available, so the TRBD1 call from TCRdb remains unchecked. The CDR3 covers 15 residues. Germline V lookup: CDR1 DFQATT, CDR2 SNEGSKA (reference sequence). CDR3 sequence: CSARAGTGRVDEQFF.

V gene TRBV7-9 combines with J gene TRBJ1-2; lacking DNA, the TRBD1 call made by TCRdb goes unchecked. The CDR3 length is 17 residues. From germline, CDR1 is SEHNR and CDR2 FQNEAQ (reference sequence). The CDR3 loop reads CASSTSEGGPVNYGYTF. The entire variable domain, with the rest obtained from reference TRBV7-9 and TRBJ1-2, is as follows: DTGVSQNPRHKITKRGQNVTFRCDPISEHNRLYWYRQTLGQGPEFLTYFQNEAQLEKSRLLSDRFSAERPKGSFSTLEIQRTEQGDSAMYLCASSTSEGGPVNYGYTFGSGTRLTVV.

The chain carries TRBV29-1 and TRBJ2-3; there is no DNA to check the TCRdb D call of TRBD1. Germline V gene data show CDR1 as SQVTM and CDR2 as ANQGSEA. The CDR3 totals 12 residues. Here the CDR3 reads CSVEESRGGQYF.

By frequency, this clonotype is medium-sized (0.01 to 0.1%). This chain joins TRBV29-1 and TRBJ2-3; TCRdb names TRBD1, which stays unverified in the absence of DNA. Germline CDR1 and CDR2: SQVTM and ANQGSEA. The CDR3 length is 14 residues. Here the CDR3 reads CSVLTGGLGDTQYF.

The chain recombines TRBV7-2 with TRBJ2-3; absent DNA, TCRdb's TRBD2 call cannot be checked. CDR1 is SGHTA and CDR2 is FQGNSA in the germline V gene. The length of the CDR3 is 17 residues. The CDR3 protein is CASSLAASGRSTDTQYF.

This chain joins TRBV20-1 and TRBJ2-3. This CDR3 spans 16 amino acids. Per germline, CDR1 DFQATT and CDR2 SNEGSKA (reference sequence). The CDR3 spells CSARDRQSPFTDTQYF.

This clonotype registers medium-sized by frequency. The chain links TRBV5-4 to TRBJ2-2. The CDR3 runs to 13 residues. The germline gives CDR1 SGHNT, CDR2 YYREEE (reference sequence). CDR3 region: CASSPRETGELFF.

The chain's CDR3 is CASSFQHTTRRSTDTQYF. The rearrangement joins TRBV7-9 to TRBJ2-3. Germline V gene sequence: CDR1 SEHNR, CDR2 FQNEAQ (reference sequence). The CDR3 is made up of 18 amino acids.